The 2 T cell receptor beta chains reported below all come from one sample, sequenced in a study of blood T cell repertoires in COVID-19. The repertoire was sequenced with immunoSEQ multiplex PCR; TCRdb's copy has only in-frame clones and lacks some. The sample records 200,000 to 250,000 clones, more than 80% being singletons. Sequenced: peripheral blood. The source is a man aged 25 to 40 who had recovered from COVID-19.

The chain employs TRBV4-1 and TRBJ1-3, with 7 bases lining up with TRBD1. This CDR3 comprises 17 residues. Unmatched junction bases numbered 6, after V lost 1 base and J lost 0 bases. CDR1 and CDR2 (germline): MGHRA, YSYEKL. The CDR3 protein is CASSQVWGQSSGNTIYF. The DNA of the CDR3 is TGCGCCAGCAGCCAAGTGTGGGGACAGAGCTCTGGAAACACCATATATTTT.

The CDR3 nucleotides read TGCGCCAGCAGCTTAGGGAGGCAGCCTGAGAACACCGGGGAGCTGTTTTTT. It codes for CASSLGRQPENTGELFF. The rearrangement joins TRBV5-1 to TRBJ2-2; weak D call: TRBD2 (6 bases). Germline CDR1 is SGHRS and CDR2 is YFSETQ. The CDR3 runs to 17 residues. Trimming removed 2 bases at V and 1 base at J, with 15 bases between. Together with reference TRBV5-1 and TRBJ2-2, the CDR3 gives the full variable domain: KAGVTQTPRYLIKTRGQQVTLSCSPISGHRSVSWYQQTPGQGLQFLFEYFSETQRNKGNFPGRFSGRQFSNSRSEMNVSTLELGDSALYLCASSLGRQPENTGELFFGEGSRLTVL.